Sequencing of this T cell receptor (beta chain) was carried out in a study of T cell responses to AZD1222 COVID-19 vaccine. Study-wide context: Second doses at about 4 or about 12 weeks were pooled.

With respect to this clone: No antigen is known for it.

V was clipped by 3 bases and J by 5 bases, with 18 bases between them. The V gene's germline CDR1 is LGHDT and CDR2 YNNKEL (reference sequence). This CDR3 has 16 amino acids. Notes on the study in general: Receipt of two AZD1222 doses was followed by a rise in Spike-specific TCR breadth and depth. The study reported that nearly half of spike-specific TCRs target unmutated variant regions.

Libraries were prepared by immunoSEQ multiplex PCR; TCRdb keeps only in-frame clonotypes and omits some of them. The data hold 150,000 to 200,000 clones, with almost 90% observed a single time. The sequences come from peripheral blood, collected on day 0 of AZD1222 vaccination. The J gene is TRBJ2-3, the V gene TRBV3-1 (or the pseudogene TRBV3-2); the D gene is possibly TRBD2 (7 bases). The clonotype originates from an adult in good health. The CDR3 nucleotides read TGTGCCAGCAGCCATGCGGGTGGGGGGGCCAAAGATACGCAGTATTTT. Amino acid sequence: CASSHAGGGAKDTQYF.